This record looks at one T cell receptor beta chain sequence and its context. The data were taken from a study of OX40 agonist ivuxolimab in advanced cancers. Study details: The mean age was roughly 60 years, ranging from 23 to 79, with around four fifths of participants male.

Some clones are missing from TCRdb's copy, which holds only in-frame ones; the method was immunoSEQ multiplex PCR. Among 30,000 to 35,000 clones, 80% to 85% were seen once, and the ten largest hold over 1.1%. The CDR3 has 15 amino acids. Germline CDR1 is SGHKS and CDR2 is YYEKEE (reference sequence). V was pared by 2 bases and J by 4 bases, with 15 bases between. V and J are TRBV5-5 and TRBJ2-5, with D possibly matching TRBD1 (6 bases). The input for sequencing was CD4+ or CD8+ T cells sorted from blood, taken in a trial of the OX40 agonist ivuxolimab. The sequence came from an adult with an advanced solid tumor such as melanoma, head and neck, liver or kidney cancer. The CDR3 DNA reads TGTGCCAGCAGCTTAGGACAGTTAAGGGGAGAGACCCAGTACTTC. Translated, it gives CASSLGQLRGETQYF.